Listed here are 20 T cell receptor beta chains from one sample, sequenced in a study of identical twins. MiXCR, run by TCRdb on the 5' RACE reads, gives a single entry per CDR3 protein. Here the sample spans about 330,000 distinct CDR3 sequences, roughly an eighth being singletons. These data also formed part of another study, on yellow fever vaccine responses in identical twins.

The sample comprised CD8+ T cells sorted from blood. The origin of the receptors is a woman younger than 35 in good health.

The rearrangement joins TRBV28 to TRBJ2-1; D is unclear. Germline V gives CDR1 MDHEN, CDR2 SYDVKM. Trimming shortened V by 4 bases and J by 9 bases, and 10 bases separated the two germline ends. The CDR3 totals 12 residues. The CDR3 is CASSYRLVEQFF. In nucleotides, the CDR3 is TGTGCCAGCAGTTATCGATTGGTTGAGCAGTTCTTC.

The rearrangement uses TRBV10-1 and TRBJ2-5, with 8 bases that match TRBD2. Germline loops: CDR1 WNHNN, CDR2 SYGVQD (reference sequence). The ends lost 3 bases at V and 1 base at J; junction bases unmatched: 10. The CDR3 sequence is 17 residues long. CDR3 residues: CASSENPGLEGQETQYF. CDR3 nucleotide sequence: TGCGCCAGCAGTGAAAACCCGGGACTAGAGGGCCAAGAGACCCAGTACTTC.

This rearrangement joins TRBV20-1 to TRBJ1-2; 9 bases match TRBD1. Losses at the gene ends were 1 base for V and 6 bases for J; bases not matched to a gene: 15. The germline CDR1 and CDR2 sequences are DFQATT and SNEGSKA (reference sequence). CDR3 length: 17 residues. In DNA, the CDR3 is TGCAGTGCTAGAGCCATTACCCAAACAGGGGGCATTGATGGCTACACCTTC. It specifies CSARAITQTGGIDGYTF.

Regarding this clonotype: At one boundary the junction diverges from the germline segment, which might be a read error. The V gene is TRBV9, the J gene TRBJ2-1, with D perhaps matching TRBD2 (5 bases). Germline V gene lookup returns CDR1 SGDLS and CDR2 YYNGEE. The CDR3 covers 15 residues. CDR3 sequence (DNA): TGTGCCAGCAGCTCCCAAGCGGCCGCCTACAATGAGCACTTCTTC. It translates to CASSSQAAAYNEHFF.

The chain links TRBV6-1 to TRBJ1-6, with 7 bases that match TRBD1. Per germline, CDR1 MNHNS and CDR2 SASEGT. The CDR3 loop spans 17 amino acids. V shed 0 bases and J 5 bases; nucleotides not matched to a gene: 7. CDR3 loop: CASSEARQGLDNSPLHF. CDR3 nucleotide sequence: TGTGCCAGCAGTGAAGCGAGACAGGGTTTAGATAATTCACCCCTCCACTTT.

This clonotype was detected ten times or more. CDR3 in DNA: TGCGCCAGCAGCACCAGCCTTCAGGGTGAAGCTTTCTTT. Its protein is CASSTSLQGEAFF. This chain joins TRBV5-1 and TRBJ1-1, with a weak D call TRBD1 (5 bases). Per germline, CDR1 SGHRS and CDR2 YFSETQ. The CDR3 has 13 residues. Trimming removed 4 bases at V and 7 bases at J, with 14 bases between.

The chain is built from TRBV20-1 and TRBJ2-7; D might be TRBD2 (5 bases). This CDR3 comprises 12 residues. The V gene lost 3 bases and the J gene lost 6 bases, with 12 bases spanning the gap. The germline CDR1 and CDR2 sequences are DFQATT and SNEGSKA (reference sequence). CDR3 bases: TGCAGTGCTAGCGCGGGCCGGCCCGAGCAGTACTTC. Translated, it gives CSASAGRPEQYF.

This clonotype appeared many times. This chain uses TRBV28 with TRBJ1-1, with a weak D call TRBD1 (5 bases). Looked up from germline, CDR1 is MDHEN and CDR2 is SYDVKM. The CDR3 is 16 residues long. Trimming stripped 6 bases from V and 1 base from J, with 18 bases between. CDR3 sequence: CASSLGAGFENTEAFF. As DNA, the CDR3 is TGTGCCAGCAGCCTCGGGGCAGGGTTCGAGAACACTGAAGCTTTCTTT.

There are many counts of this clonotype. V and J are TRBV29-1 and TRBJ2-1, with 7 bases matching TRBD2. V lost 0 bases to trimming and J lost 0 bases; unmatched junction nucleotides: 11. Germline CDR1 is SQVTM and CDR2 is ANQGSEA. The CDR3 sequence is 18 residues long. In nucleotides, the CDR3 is TGCAGCGTTGAAGATTACCCAACTAGCGTAAGCTCCTACAATGAGCAGTTCTTC. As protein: CSVEDYPTSVSSYNEQFF.

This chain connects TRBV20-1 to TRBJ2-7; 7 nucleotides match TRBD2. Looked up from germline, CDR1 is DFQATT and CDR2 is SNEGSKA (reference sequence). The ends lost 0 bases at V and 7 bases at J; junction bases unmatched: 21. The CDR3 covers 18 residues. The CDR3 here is CSARDDGDGWGGFGEQYV. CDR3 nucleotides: TGCAGTGCTAGAGATGATGGGGATGGATGGGGGGGGTTTGGTGAGCAGTACGTC.

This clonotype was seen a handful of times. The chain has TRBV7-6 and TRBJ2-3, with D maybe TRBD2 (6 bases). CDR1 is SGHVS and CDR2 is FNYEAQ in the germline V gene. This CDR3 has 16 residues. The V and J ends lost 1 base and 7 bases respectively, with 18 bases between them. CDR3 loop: CASSLDGTPTLHTQYF. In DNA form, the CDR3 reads TGTGCCAGCAGCTTAGACGGGACTCCCACGCTACATACGCAGTATTTT. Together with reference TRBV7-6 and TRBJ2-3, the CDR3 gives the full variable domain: GAGVSQSPRYKVTKRGQDVALRCDPISGHVSLYWYRQALGQGPEFLTYFNYEAQQDKSGLPNDRFSAERPEGSISTLTIQRTEQRDSAMYRCASSLDGTPTLHTQYFGPGTRLTVL.

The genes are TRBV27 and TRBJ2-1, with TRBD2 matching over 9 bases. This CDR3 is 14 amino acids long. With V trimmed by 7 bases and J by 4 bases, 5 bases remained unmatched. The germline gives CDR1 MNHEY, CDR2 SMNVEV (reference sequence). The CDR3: CASIPSGNYNEQFF. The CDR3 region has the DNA TGTGCCAGCATTCCTAGCGGGAATTACAATGAGCAGTTCTTC.

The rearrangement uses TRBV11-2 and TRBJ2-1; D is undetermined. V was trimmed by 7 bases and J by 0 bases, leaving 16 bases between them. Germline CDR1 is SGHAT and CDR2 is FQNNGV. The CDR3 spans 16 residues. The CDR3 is CASIPGRAYSYNEQFF. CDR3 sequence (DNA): TGTGCCAGCATCCCAGGTCGGGCTTACTCCTACAATGAGCAGTTCTTC. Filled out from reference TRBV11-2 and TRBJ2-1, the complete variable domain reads EAGVAQSPRYKIIEKRQSVAFWCNPISGHATLYWYQQILGQGPKLLIQFQNNGVVDDSQLPKDRFSAERLKGVDSTLKIQPAKLEDSAVYLCASIPGRAYSYNEQFFGPGTRLTVL.

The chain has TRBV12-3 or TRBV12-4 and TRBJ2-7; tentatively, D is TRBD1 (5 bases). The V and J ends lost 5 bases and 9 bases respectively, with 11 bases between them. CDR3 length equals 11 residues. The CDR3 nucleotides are TGTGCCAGCAGTGCAGGGCCGATGCAGTACTTC. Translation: CASSAGPMQYF.

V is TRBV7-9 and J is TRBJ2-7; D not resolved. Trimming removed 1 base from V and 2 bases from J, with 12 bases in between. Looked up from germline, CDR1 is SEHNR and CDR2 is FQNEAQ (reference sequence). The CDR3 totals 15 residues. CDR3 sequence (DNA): TGTGCCAGCAGCTTAGATCTCTCTAGGACCTACGAGCAGTACTTC. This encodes CASSLDLSRTYEQYF.

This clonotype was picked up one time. CDR3 DNA: TGTGCCAGCAGCTTAGCACGGGGGGGCCTTGAGCAGTTCTTC. This sequence encodes CASSLARGGLEQFF. The rearrangement uses TRBV7-6 and TRBJ2-1; 8 bases map to TRBD2. V shed 0 bases, J shed 9 bases, and the junction held 4 bases outside the gene matches. The CDR3 runs to 14 residues. CDR1 is SGHVS and CDR2 is FNYEAQ in the germline V gene. The full variable domain, its missing parts supplied by reference TRBV7-6 and TRBJ2-1, is GAGVSQSPRYKVTKRGQDVALRCDPISGHVSLYWYRQALGQGPEFLTYFNYEAQQDKSGLPNDRFSAERPEGSISTLTIQRTEQRDSAMYRCASSLARGGLEQFFGPGTRLTVL.

This CDR3 is CASSLDGTSGINEQFF. CDR3 in DNA: TGCGCCAGCAGCTTAGACGGGACTAGCGGGATCAATGAGCAGTTCTTC. The rearrangement links TRBV5-1 to TRBJ2-1; 13 bases line up with TRBD2. Germline-derived CDR1 and CDR2 are SGHRS and YFSETQ. The V and J ends lost 2 bases and 6 bases, in that order; junction bases with no gene match: 5. This CDR3 is 16 amino acids long. The variable domain in full, completed from reference TRBV5-1 and TRBJ2-1, reads KAGVTQTPRYLIKTRGQQVTLSCSPISGHRSVSWYQQTPGQGLQFLFEYFSETQRNKGNFPGRFSGRQFSNSRSEMNVSTLELGDSALYLCASSLDGTSGINEQFFGPGTRLTVL.

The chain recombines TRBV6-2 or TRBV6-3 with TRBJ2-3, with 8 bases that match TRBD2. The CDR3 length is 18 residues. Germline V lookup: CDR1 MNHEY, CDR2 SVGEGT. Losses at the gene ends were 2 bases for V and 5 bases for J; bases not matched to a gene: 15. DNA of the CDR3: TGTGCCAGCAGTTACCCGCCCCCAAGCGGGAGTGGTAAAGATACGCAGTATTTT. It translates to CASSYPPPSGSGKDTQYF.

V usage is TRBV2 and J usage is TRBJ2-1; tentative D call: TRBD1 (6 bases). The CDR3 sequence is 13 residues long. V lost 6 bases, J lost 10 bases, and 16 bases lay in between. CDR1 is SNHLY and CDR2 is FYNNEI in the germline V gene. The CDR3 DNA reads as TGTGCCAGCAGCGATCCGGGACATGCGGAGCAGTTCTTC. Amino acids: CASSDPGHAEQFF.

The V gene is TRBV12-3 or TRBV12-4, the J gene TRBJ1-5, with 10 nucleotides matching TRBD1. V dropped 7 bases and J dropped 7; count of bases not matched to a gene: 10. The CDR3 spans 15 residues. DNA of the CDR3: TGTGCCAGCACCTCAGGGACAGGGGCTGGGCAGCCCCAGCATTTT. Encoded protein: CASTSGTGAGQPQHF.